The 8 T cell receptor beta chains in this list originate from one sample, sequenced in a study of molecular identifiers for immune sequencing clone quantification. TCRdb analysed the PCR reads with MiXCR anew, one entry per CDR3 protein. The table includes about 35,000 distinct CDR3 sequences, about 18% detected once. Source material: naive CD8+ T cells from blood, with Jurkat cell RNA spiked in. Subset: FACS-sorted CD8+CD4-CCR7+CD45RA+ naive T cells. All receptors come from a human donor in good health. Some libraries in this study had Jurkat cell RNA spiked in.

Only a few counts were recorded for this clonotype. The chain employs TRBV15 and TRBJ2-7; a weak D match, TRBD2 (6 bases). V lost 5 bases and J 3 bases, leaving 14 bases between the germline ends. The germline V gene has CDR1 LNHNV and CDR2 YYDKDF (reference sequence). The CDR3 contains 14 residues. The CDR3 region is CATSGGTEDYEQYF. The CDR3 region has the DNA TGTGCCACCAGCGGAGGGACTGAAGACTACGAGCAGTACTTC.

This clonotype was recorded many times. The V call is TRBV27, the J call TRBJ2-7; possibly TRBD1 for D (6 bases). From germline, CDR1 is MNHEY and CDR2 SMNVEV (reference sequence). With 6 bases removed from V and 3 bases from J, the gap between germline ends came to 6 bases. This CDR3 comprises 11 residues. CDR3 in DNA: TGTGCCAGCAGACAGGGCTACGAGCAGTACTTC. Protein: CASRQGYEQYF.

About this clonotype itself: This may arise from a read error, as a much more abundant clone is one base away. The CDR3 DNA reads as TGTGTCAGCGGGGGGGCCGGGGAGCTGTTTTTT. As protein: CVSGGAGELFF. This chain uses TRBV25-1 with TRBJ2-2; 10 nucleotides line up with TRBD2. The CDR3 is made up of 11 amino acids. The germline V gene has CDR1 MGHDK and CDR2 SYGVNS.

The sample holds many counts of this clonotype. The rearrangement uses TRBV7-2 and TRBJ2-5; 11 positions match TRBD2. Germline V lookup: CDR1 SGHTA, CDR2 FQGNSA. V shed 3 bases and J 5 bases; nucleotides not matched to a gene: 8. CDR3 size: 16 residues. CDR3 coding DNA: TGTGCCAGCAGCTTGGTACTAGCGGGAGTTCAGGAGACCCAGTACTTC. Translation: CASSLVLAGVQETQYF.

The V call is TRBV24-1, the J call TRBJ2-7; D is undetermined. The CDR3 has 11 residues. CDR1 and CDR2 (germline): KGHDR, SFDVKD. V lost 0 bases and J lost 4, with 0 bases in between. DNA of the CDR3: TGTGCCACCAGTGATTTGTACGAGCAGTACTTC. This translates into CATSDLYEQYF.

This chain connects TRBV5-6 to TRBJ2-7; D possibly matches TRBD1 or TRBD2 (5 bases each). Germline V gene sequence: CDR1 SGHDT, CDR2 YYEEEE. The CDR3 is 13 residues long. V lost 1 base and J 2 bases, leaving 7 bases between the germline ends. The CDR3 is CASSLRGAYEQYF. CDR3 in DNA: TGTGCCAGCAGCTTGAGAGGGGCCTACGAGCAGTACTTC.

The rearrangement joins TRBV7-9 to TRBJ2-3, with 7 bases identical to TRBD1. Trimming removed 5 bases from V and 4 bases from J; junction bases left unmatched: 12. The CDR3 totals 16 residues. Germline values: CDR1 SEHNR, CDR2 FQNEAQ (reference sequence). CDR3 sequence (DNA): TGTGCCAGCAGCGACTGGCCAGGGGGTAACGCAGATACGCAGTATTTT. Translated, it gives CASSDWPGGNADTQYF.

This clonotype was seen at least ten times. The V call is TRBV19, the J call TRBJ1-1; possibly TRBD1 for D (5 bases). With 1 base removed from V and 6 bases from J, the gap between germline ends came to 12 bases. The CDR3 runs 14 residues. CDR1 LNHDA and CDR2 SQIVND come from the germline V gene (reference sequence). The CDR3 nucleotides are TGTGCCAGTAGTATAGGCAGGGTGGCCGCTGAAGCTTTCTTT. It yields the protein CASSIGRVAAEAFF.